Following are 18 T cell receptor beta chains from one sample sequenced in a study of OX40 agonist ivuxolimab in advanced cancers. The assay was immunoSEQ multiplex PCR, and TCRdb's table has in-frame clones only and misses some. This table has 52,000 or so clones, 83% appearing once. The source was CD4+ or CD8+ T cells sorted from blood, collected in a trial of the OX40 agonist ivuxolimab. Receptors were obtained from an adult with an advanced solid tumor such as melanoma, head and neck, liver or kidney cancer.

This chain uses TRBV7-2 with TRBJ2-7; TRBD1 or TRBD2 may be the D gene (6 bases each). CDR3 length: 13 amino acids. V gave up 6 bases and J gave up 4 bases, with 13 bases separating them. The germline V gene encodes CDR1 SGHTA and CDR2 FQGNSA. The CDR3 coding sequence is TGTGCCAGCAGGATAGGAGGGGGGTACGAGCAGTACTTC. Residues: CASRIGGGYEQYF.

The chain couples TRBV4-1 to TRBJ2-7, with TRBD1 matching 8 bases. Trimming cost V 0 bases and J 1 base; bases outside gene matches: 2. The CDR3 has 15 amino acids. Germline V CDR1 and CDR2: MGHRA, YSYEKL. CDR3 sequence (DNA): TGCGCCAGCAGCCAAGACTGGACAGGGTCCTACGAGCAGTACTTC. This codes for CASSQDWTGSYEQYF.

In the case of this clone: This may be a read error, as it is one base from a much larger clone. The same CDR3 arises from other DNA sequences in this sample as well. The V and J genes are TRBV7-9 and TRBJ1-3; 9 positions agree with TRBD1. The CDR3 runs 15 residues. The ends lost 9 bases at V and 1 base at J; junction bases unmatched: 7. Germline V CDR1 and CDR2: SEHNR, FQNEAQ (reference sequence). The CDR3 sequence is CASRPTGGSGNTIYF. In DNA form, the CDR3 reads TGTGCCAGTAGACCGACAGGGGGTTCTGGAAACACCATATATTTT.

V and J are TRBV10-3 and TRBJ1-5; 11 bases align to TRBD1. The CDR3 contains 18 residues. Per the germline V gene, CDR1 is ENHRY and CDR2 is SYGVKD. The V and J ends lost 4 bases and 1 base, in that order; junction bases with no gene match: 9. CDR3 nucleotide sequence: TGTGCCATCAGTGCTTCCCTCGGACAGGGGGCGAGCAATCAGCCCCAGCATTTT. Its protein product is CAISASLGQGASNQPQHF.

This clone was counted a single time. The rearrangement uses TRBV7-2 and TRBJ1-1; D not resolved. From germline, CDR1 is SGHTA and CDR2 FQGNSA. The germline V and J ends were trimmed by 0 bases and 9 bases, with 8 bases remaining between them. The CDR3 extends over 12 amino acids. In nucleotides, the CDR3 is TGTGCCAGCAGCTTAGCGGGGTCAAAAGCTTTCTTT. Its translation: CASSLAGSKAFF.

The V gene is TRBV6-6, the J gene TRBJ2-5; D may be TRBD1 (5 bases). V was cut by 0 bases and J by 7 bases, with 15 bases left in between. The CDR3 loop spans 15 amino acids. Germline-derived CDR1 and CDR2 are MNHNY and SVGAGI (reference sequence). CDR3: CASSYSTSREGTQYF. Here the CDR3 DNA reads TGTGCCAGCAGTTACTCGACTTCCAGGGAAGGGACCCAGTACTTC.

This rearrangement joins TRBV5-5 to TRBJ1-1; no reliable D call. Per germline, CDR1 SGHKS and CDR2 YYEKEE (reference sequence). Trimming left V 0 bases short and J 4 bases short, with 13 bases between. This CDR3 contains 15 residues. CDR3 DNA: TGTGCCAGCAGCTTGGCGGTGGGAGGGAGCACTGAAGCTTTCTTT. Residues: CASSLAVGGSTEAFF.

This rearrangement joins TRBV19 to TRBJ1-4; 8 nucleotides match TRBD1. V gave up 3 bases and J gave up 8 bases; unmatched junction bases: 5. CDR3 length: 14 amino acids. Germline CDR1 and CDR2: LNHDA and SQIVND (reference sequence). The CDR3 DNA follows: TGTGCCAGTAGTATCTCCCGACAGGGGGAAAAACTGTTTTTT. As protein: CASSISRQGEKLFF.

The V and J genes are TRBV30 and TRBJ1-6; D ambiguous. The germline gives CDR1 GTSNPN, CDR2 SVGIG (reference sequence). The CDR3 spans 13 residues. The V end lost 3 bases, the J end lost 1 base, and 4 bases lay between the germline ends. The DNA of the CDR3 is TGTGCCTGGAGCTGGTCCTATAATTCACCCCTCCACTTT. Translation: CAWSWSYNSPLHF.

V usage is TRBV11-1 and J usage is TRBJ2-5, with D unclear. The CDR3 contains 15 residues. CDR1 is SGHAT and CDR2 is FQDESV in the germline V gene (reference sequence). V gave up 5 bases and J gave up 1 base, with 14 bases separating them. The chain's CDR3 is CASSLGPGFQETQYF. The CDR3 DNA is TGTGCCAGCAGCCTCGGACCCGGGTTCCAAGAGACCCAGTACTTC.

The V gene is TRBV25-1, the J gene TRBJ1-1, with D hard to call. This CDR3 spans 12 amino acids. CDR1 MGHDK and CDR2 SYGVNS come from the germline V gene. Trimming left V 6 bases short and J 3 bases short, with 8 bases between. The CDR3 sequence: CASSLAYTEAFF. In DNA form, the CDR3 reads TGTGCCAGCAGCCTGGCGTACACTGAAGCTTTCTTT.

CDR3 sequence: CASKVEGGNQPQHF. Written as DNA, the CDR3 is TGTGCCAGCAAGGTCGAGGGGGGCAATCAGCCCCAGCATTTT. This chain joins TRBV2 and TRBJ1-5; TRBD1 might be the D (6 bases). Germline CDR1 is SNHLY and CDR2 is FYNNEI. The CDR3 is 14 amino acids. Trimming stripped 7 bases from V and 2 bases from J, with 12 bases between.

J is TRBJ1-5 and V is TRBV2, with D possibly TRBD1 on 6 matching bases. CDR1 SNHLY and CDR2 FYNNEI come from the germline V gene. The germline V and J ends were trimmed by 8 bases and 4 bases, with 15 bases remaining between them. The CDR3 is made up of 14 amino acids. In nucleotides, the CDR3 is TGTGCCAGCCTGCCGACAGGAGTTAATCAGCCCCAGCATTTT. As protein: CASLPTGVNQPQHF. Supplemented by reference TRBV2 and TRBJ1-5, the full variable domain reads EPEVTQTPSHQVTQMGQEVILRCVPISNHLYFYWYRQILGQKVEFLVSFYNNEISEKSEIFDDQFSVERPDGSNFTLKIRSTKLEDSAMYFCASLPTGVNQPQHFGDGTRLSIL.

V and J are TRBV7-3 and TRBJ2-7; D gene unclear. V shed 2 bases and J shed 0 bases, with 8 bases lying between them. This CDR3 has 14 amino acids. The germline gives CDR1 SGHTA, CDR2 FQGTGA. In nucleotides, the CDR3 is TGTGCCAGCAGCTTATCTACAGACTCCTACGAGCAGTACTTC. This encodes CASSLSTDSYEQYF.

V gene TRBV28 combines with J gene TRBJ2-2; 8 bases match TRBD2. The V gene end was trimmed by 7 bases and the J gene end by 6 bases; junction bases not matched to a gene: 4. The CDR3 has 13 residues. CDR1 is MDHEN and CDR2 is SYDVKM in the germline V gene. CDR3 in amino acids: CASNGGAAGELFF. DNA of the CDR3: TGTGCCAGCAACGGGGGGGCTGCCGGGGAGCTGTTTTTT.

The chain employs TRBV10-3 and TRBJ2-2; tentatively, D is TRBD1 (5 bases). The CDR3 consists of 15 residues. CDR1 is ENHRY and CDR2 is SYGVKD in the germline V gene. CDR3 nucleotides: TGTGCTACCATCGTAAGTGACAGAAACACCGGGGAGCTGTTTTTT. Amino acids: CATIVSDRNTGELFF.

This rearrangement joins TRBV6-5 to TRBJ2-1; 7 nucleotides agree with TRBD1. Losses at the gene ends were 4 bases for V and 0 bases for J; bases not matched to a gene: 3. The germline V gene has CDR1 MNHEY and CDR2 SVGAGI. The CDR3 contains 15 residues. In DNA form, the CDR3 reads TGTGCCAGCAGTTGGGGACAGATCTCCTACAATGAGCAGTTCTTC. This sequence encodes CASSWGQISYNEQFF.

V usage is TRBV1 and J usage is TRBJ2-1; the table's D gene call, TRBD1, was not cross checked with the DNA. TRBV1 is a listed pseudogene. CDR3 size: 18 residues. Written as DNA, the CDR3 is TGCACCAGCAGCCAAGATGGGCAGGGGCGAACCAAGTACAATGAGCAGTTCTTC. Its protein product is CTSSQDGQGRTKYNEQFF.